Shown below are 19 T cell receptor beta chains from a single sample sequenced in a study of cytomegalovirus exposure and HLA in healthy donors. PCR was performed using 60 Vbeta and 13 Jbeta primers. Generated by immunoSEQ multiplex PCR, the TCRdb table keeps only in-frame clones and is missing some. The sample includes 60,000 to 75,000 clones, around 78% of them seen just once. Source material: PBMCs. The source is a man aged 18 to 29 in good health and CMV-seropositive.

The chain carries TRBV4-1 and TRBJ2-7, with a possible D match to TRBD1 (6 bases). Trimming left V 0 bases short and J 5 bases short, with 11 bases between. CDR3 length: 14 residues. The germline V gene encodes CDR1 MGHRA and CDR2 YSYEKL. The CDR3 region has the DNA TGCGCCAGCAGCCAAGATCAGGGGTGGAACGAGCAGTACTTC. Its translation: CASSQDQGWNEQYF.

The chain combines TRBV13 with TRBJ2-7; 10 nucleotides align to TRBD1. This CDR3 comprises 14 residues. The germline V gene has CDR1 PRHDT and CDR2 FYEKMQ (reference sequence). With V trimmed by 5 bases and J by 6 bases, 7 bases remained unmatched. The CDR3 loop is CASSPGTGAREQYF. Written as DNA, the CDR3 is TGTGCCAGCAGCCCCGGGACAGGGGCCCGCGAGCAGTACTTC.

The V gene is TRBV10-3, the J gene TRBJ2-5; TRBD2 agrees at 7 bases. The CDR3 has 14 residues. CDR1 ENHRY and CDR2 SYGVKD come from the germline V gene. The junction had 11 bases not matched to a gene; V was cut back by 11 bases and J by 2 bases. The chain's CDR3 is CAAQPREGQETQYF. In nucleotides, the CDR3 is TGTGCCGCTCAGCCCAGGGAGGGTCAAGAGACCCAGTACTTC.

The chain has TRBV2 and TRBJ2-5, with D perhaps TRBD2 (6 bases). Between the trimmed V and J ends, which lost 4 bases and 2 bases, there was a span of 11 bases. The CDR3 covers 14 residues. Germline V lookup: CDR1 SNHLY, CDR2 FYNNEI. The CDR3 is CASSGRGNQETQYF. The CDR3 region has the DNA TGTGCCAGCAGTGGCCGGGGGAATCAAGAGACCCAGTACTTC.

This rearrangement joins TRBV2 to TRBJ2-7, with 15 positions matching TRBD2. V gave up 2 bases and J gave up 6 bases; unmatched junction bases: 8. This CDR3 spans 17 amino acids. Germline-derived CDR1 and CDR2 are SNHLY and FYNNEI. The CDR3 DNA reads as TGTGCCAGCAGTGAACTGGGACTAGCGGGAGGCCCGTCCGAGCAGTACTTC. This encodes CASSELGLAGGPSEQYF.

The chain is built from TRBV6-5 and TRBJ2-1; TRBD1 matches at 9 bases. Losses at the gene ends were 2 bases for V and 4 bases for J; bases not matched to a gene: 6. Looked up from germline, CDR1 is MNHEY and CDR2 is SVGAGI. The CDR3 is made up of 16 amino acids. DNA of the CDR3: TGTGCCAGCAGTTACCTGGACAGGGGTTCATACAATGAGCAGTTCTTC. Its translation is CASSYLDRGSYNEQFF.

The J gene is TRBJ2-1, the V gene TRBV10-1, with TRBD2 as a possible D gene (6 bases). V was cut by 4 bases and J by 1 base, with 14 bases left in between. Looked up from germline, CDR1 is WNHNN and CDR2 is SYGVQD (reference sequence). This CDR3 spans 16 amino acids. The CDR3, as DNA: TGCGCCAGCAGTGGGGGCACGGGGAGGTCCTACAATGAGCAGTTCTTC. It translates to CASSGGTGRSYNEQFF.

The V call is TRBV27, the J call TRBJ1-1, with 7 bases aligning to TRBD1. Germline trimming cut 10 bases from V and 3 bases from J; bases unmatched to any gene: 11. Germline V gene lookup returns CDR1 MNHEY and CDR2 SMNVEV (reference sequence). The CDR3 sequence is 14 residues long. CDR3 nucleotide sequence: TGTGCCACCCGAAGGGGGCTTGAGGACACTGAAGCTTTCTTT. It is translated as CATRRGLEDTEAFF.

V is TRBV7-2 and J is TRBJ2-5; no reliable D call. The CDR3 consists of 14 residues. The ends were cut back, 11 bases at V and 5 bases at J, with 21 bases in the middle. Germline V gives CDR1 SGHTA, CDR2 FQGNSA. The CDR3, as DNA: TGTGCCTGTTCGAGATTCCGTACGCCGGAGACCCAGTACTTC. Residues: CACSRFRTPETQYF.

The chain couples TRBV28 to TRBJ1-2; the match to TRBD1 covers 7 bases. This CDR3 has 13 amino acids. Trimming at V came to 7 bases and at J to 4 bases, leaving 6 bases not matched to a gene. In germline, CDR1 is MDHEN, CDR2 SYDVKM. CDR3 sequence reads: CASTLDRLYGYTF. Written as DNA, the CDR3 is TGTGCCAGCACCCTGGACAGGCTCTATGGCTACACCTTC.

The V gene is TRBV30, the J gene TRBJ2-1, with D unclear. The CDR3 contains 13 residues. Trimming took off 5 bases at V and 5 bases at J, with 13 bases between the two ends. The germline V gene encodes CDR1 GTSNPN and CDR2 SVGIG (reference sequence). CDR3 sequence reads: CAWALRPDNEQFF. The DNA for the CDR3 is TGTGCCTGGGCCCTACGCCCCGACAATGAGCAGTTCTTC. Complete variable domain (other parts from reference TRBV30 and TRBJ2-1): SQTIHQWPATLVQPVGSPLSLECTVEGTSNPNLYWYRQAAGRGLQLLFYSVGIGQISSEVPQNLSASRPQDRQFILSSKKLLLSDSGFYLCAWALRPDNEQFFGPGTRLTVL.

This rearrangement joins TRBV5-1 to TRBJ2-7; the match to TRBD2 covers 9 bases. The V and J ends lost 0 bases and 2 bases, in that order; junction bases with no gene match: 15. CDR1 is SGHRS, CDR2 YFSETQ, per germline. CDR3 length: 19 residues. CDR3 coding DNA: TGCGCCAGCAGCTTGGATTGGGGACTAGCAGTAACCCCTCCCTACGAGCAGTACTTC. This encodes CASSLDWGLAVTPPYEQYF.

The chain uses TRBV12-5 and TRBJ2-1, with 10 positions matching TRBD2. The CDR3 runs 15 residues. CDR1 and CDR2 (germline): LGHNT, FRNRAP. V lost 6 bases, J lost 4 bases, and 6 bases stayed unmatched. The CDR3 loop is CASGSSGRVYNEQFF. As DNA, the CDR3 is TGTGCTAGTGGCTCAAGCGGGAGGGTTTACAATGAGCAGTTCTTC.

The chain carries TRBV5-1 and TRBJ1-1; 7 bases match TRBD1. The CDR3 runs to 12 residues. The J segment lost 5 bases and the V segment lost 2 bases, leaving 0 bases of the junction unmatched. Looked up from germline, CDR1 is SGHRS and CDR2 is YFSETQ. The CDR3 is CASSLQGTEAFF. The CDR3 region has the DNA TGCGCCAGCAGCTTACAGGGGACTGAAGCTTTCTTT. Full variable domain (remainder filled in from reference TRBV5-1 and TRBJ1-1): KAGVTQTPRYLIKTRGQQVTLSCSPISGHRSVSWYQQTPGQGLQFLFEYFSETQRNKGNFPGRFSGRQFSNSRSEMNVSTLELGDSALYLCASSLQGTEAFFGQGTRLTVV.

The CDR3 sequence: CASSPGVEAGEETQYF. CDR3 DNA sequence: TGCGCCAGCAGCCCCGGTGTGGAGGCAGGAGAAGAGACCCAGTACTTC. This chain connects TRBV4-1 to TRBJ2-5; possible D gene TRBD2, 5 bases. The CDR3 covers 16 residues. V lost 4 bases and J lost 3, with 18 bases in between. The V gene's germline CDR1 is MGHRA and CDR2 YSYEKL.

CDR3 in amino acids: CASSLSRADTQYF. In DNA form, the CDR3 reads TGTGCCAGCAGCTTAAGCAGGGCGGATACGCAGTATTTT. The chain couples TRBV7-3 to TRBJ2-3; the D gene is possibly TRBD1 (5 bases). The CDR3 loop spans 13 amino acids. Germline-derived CDR1 and CDR2 are SGHTA and FQGTGA. The V gene lost 1 base and the J gene lost 6 bases, with 8 bases spanning the gap.

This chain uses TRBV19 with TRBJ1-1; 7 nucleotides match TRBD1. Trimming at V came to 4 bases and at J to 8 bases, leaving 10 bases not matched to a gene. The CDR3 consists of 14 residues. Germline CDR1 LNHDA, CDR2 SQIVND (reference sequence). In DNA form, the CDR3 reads TGTGCCAGTAGTACACCAATAGACAGGGACGAAGCTTTCTTT. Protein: CASSTPIDRDEAFF.

CDR3 sequence (DNA): TGTGCCAGCAGTGTAAGGGCTAGCGGTCACAATGAGCAGTTCTTC. It encodes CASSVRASGHNEQFF. The chain links TRBV6-1 to TRBJ2-1, with TRBD2 matching over 7 bases. J lost 5 bases, V lost 4 bases, and 8 bases had no gene match. Germline-derived CDR1 and CDR2 are MNHNS and SASEGT. CDR3 length: 15 residues.

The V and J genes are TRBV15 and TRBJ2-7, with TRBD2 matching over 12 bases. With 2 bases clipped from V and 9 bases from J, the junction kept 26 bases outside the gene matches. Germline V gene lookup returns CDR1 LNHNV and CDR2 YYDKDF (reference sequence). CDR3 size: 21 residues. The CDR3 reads CATSRPTSTSGSSVLGQVQYF. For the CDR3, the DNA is TGTGCCACCAGCAGACCAACATCGACTAGCGGGAGTTCGGTACTGGGTCAGGTGCAGTACTTC.